The T cell receptor (beta chain) under discussion was sequenced for a study of tumor T cells in aggressive B-cell lymphoma. Assay: immunoSEQ multiplex PCR; the TCRdb copy retains only in-frame clones and omits some. The sample yields over 450 clones, roughly 86% seen once. CDR1 and CDR2 (germline): MGHRA, YSYEKL. The CDR3 sequence is 16 residues long. Deletions cut 0 bases from V and 2 bases from J, with 12 bases between. The TCR originated in an adult with diffuse large B cell lymphoma. Material for sequencing was tumor tissue. The V call is TRBV4-1, the J call TRBJ2-3; D is possibly TRBD2 (6 bases). The CDR3 DNA is TGCGCCAGCAGCCAAGATCCGGGACTGCACACAGATACGCAGTATTTT. Amino acid sequence: CASSQDPGLHTDTQYF.